Presented here are 27 T cell receptor beta chains from one specimen sequenced in a study of T cells in Graves' hyperthyroidism and ophthalmopathy (dated by TCRdb to about 2019). The library relied on multiplex PCR. Sequencing used an Illumina HiSeq 2000. TCR beta CDR3 regions were amplified from RNA transcripts. A first-round RT-PCR of the TCR CDR3 used the HTBI primer set with the Qiagen OneStep RT-PCR kit. TCRdb ran its own pipeline on the public reads, namely fastp trimming at Q25 and MiXCR clone calling, and kept in-frame beta chains. CDR3 protein sequences are deduplicated, and each keeps its most common genes and DNA. A total of a few hundred thousand distinct CDR3 sequences appear in this sample, approximately 20% of them only once. The ten largest clones add up to about two fifths of the sample. Input material: blood. The source of these receptors is a man aged 40-49 years with Graves' hyperthyroidism.

This clonotype was seen repeatedly, ten times or more. The rearrangement uses TRBV20-1 and TRBJ2-3; no reliable D call. CDR1 and CDR2 (germline): DFQATT, SNEGSKA (reference sequence). The CDR3 contains 15 residues. V was cut by 0 bases and J by 4 bases, with 14 bases left in between. CDR3 in DNA: TGCAGTGCTAGAGAGCACCAAGCGTCCGCAGATACGCAGTATTTT. It yields the protein CSAREHQASADTQYF.

This clonotype has just a few counts. The V and J genes are TRBV6-1 and TRBJ2-1; 8 positions agree with TRBD2. The CDR3 has 15 residues. After removal of 6 bases from V and 2 bases from J, the junction contained 6 bases not matched to a gene. Germline V gives CDR1 MNHNS, CDR2 SASEGT. The CDR3 protein is CASSETSGPYNEQFF. CDR3 DNA sequence: TGTGCCAGCAGCGAAACTAGCGGACCCTACAATGAGCAGTTCTTC.

In this sample, this clonotype turned up many times. The chain is built from TRBV28 and TRBJ2-1; D not resolved. Germline V lookup: CDR1 MDHEN, CDR2 SYDVKM. The CDR3 is 16 residues long. V dropped 5 bases and J dropped 2 bases, with 16 bases sitting between them. CDR3 sequence reads: CASSPPPVSAYNEQFF. The CDR3 region has the DNA TGTGCCAGCAGTCCCCCCCCCGTAAGTGCCTACAATGAGCAGTTCTTC.

As regards this clonotype: A read error may be the cause here, since a much bigger clone is one base away. The chain has TRBV5-1 and TRBJ2-7; D not resolved. Per the germline V gene, CDR1 is SGHRS and CDR2 is YFSETQ. This CDR3 is 12 amino acids long. The CDR3 loop reads CASSPIGGEQYF. The CDR3 DNA reads TGTGCCAGCAGCCCTATCGGTGGGGAGCAGTACTTC.

This chain connects TRBV13 to TRBJ1-3, with TRBD1 as a possible D gene (6 bases). The V and J ends lost 8 bases and 4 bases respectively, with 24 bases between them. Germline assignment: CDR1 PRHDT and CDR2 FYEKMQ (reference sequence). The CDR3 loop spans 17 amino acids. CDR3 sequence: CASRKEEGQPRGNTIYF. For the CDR3, the DNA is TGTGCCAGCCGCAAAGAAGAAGGACAGCCTCGGGGAAACACCATATATTTT.

This clonotype was counted ten times or more. V is TRBV20-1 and J is TRBJ1-4; D unresolved. CDR3 length equals 15 residues. V lost 0 bases and J 5 bases, leaving 13 bases between the germline ends. Germline lookup yields CDR1 DFQATT and CDR2 SNEGSKA (reference sequence). CDR3 region: CSARDWAGRNEKLFF. CDR3 nucleotides: TGCAGTGCTAGAGATTGGGCCGGGAGGAATGAAAAACTGTTTTTT.

This clonotype came up many times. V is TRBV7-2 and J is TRBJ2-1; D tentatively fits TRBD1 or TRBD2 (5 bases each). The V end was cut by 5 bases, the J end by 8 bases, with 19 bases between. CDR1 is SGHTA, CDR2 FQGNSA, per germline. CDR3 length: 15 residues. CDR3 amino acids: CASSPGTGYGDEQFF. In DNA form, the CDR3 reads TGTGCCAGCAGCCCCGGGACGGGATACGGGGATGAGCAGTTCTTC. Looking up the rest from reference TRBV7-2 and TRBJ2-1 gives the full variable domain: GAGVSQSPSNKVTEKGKDVELRCDPISGHTALYWYRQSLGQGLEFLIYFQGNSAPDKSGLPSDRFSAERTGGSVSTLTIQRTQQEDSAVYLCASSPGTGYGDEQFFGPGTRLTVL.

The chain carries TRBV15 and TRBJ2-5, with TRBD1 identical over 10 bases. The CDR3 has 16 amino acids. Germline V gene lookup returns CDR1 LNHNV and CDR2 YYDKDF (reference sequence). Trimming removed 3 bases from V and 0 bases from J; junction bases left unmatched: 4. The CDR3 loop reads CATSRGTGEYQETQYF. CDR3 nucleotides: TGTGCCACCAGCAGGGGGACAGGGGAATACCAAGAGACCCAGTACTTC.

The chain carries TRBV6-1 and TRBJ2-3; 13 bases are a match to TRBD2. This CDR3 region has 17 residues. J gave up 4 bases and V 4 bases, and 8 bases lay outside the gene matches. Germline V gene data show CDR1 as MNHNS and CDR2 as SASEGT. DNA of the CDR3: TGTGCCAGCAGTGGAGGGACTAGCGGGGTTTGGGCAGATACGCAGTATTTT. Translated, it gives CASSGGTSGVWADTQYF.

This clonotype was counted ten times or more. This sequence joins TRBV7-2 and TRBJ2-1, with TRBD2 as a possible D gene (7 bases). The CDR3 has 14 residues. V dropped 1 base and J dropped 9 bases, with 13 bases sitting between them. The germline gives CDR1 SGHTA, CDR2 FQGNSA. CDR3 amino acids: CASSLGRGGGEQFF. Here the CDR3 DNA reads TGTGCCAGCAGCTTAGGACGAGGGGGGGGTGAGCAGTTCTTC.

This clonotype was picked up many times. The CDR3 spells CASSLESNQPQHF. The CDR3 bases are TGCGCCAGCAGCTTGGAGAGCAATCAGCCCCAGCATTTT. The rearrangement uses TRBV5-1 and TRBJ1-5; D remains ambiguous. This CDR3 contains 13 residues. CDR1 is SGHRS and CDR2 is YFSETQ in the germline V gene. V was pared by 0 bases and J by 1 base, with 2 bases between.

This clonotype was seen repeatedly, ten times or more. This chain connects TRBV5-1 to TRBJ1-6, with D perhaps matching TRBD1 (5 bases). Trimming took off 0 bases at V and 9 bases at J, with 10 bases between the two ends. The germline gives CDR1 SGHRS, CDR2 YFSETQ. The CDR3 has 14 amino acids. This chain's CDR3 is CASSLEGAGSPLHF. The CDR3 DNA reads TGCGCCAGCAGCTTGGAAGGGGCAGGTTCACCCCTCCACTTT.

This clonotype occurred many times. One junction end disagrees with the germline gene, perhaps due to a read error. The chain is built from TRBV11-3 and TRBJ2-5, with D perhaps TRBD1 or TRBD2 (5 bases each). This CDR3 has 13 amino acids. Germline V gene sequence: CDR1 SGHNT, CDR2 YENEEA. The CDR3: CASSSGDHETQYF. The CDR3 DNA is TGTGCCAGCAGCTCTGGGGACCATGAGACCCAGTACTTC.

This chain links TRBV7-3 with TRBJ2-2; D is unresolved. Germline CDR1 reads SGHTA; CDR2 reads FQGTGA. Trimming cost V 6 bases and J 7 bases, with 15 bases left between them. This CDR3 has 14 amino acids. As DNA, the CDR3 is TGTGCCAGCAGGGTGACTGGCCATGGCGGGGAGCTGTTTTTT. Translation gives CASRVTGHGGELFF.

Only a few counts were recorded for this clonotype. The rearrangement joins TRBV5-1 to TRBJ2-7; 8 bases align to TRBD1. Trimming cost V 4 bases and J 7 bases; bases outside gene matches: 7. The CDR3 totals 13 residues. Germline loops: CDR1 SGHRS, CDR2 YFSETQ. CDR3 protein: CASSVGQALEQYF. DNA for the CDR3: TGCGCCAGCAGCGTGGGACAGGCCTTGGAGCAGTACTTC.

At least ten counts were recorded for this clonotype. The chain employs TRBV7-2 and TRBJ2-2; D might be TRBD2 (6 bases). Trimming shortened V by 5 bases and J by 4 bases, and 17 bases separated the two germline ends. The germline V gene has CDR1 SGHTA and CDR2 FQGNSA. This CDR3 is 16 amino acids long. CDR3 sequence: CASSPHTGGTTGELFF. CDR3 coding DNA: TGTGCCAGCAGCCCCCACACCGGCGGGACCACCGGGGAGCTGTTTTTT. The whole variable domain, filled in from reference TRBV7-2 and TRBJ2-2, reads GAGVSQSPSNKVTEKGKDVELRCDPISGHTALYWYRQSLGQGLEFLIYFQGNSAPDKSGLPSDRFSAERTGGSVSTLTIQRTQQEDSAVYLCASSPHTGGTTGELFFGEGSRLTVL.

Ten or more counts support this clonotype. This sequence joins TRBV27 and TRBJ2-1; D is undetermined. From germline, CDR1 is MNHEY and CDR2 SMNVEV (reference sequence). The length of the CDR3 is 11 residues. The germline V and J ends were trimmed by 4 bases and 6 bases, with 4 bases remaining between them. In nucleotides, the CDR3 is TGTGCCAGCAGTTCTGGCAATGAGCAGTTCTTC. It codes for CASSSGNEQFF.

This clonotype has at least ten counts. This chain connects TRBV7-9 to TRBJ2-1, with 8 positions matching TRBD1. CDR3 length: 13 residues. CDR1 is SEHNR, CDR2 FQNEAQ, per germline (reference sequence). The junction had 4 bases not matched to a gene; V was cut back by 3 bases and J by 9 bases. The CDR3 DNA reads as TGTGCCAGCAGCTTTCCCGGGACAGGTGAGCAGTTCTTC. Amino acid sequence: CASSFPGTGEQFF.

This clonotype was detected a few times. V gene TRBV11-3 combines with J gene TRBJ2-5, with 11 bases lining up with TRBD2. CDR1 SGHNT and CDR2 YENEEA come from the germline V gene. V dropped 3 bases and J dropped 5; count of bases not matched to a gene: 2. This CDR3 spans 14 amino acids. CDR3 residues: CASSFSGGGETQYF. CDR3 nucleotide sequence: TGTGCCAGCAGCTTTAGCGGGGGGGGCGAGACCCAGTACTTC.

Turning to this clonotype: A read error may be the cause here, since a much bigger clone is one base away. The CDR3, as DNA: TGTACCAGCAGTCCCCTCAATCTATACAATGAGCAGTTCTTC. It encodes CTSSPLNLYNEQFF. The chain joins TRBV28 to TRBJ2-1, with D hard to call. Germline V lookup: CDR1 MDHEN, CDR2 SYDVKM. The CDR3 is 14 residues long.

The V call is TRBV12-5, the J call TRBJ2-1; D could derive from TRBD1 or TRBD2 (7 bases each). Per the germline V gene, CDR1 is LGHNT and CDR2 is FRNRAP. The V gene lost 4 bases and the J gene lost 9 bases, with 16 bases spanning the gap. This CDR3 is 14 amino acids long. This CDR3 reads CASGSTGEGSEQFF. As DNA, the CDR3 is TGTGCTAGTGGTTCTACAGGGGAGGGGAGTGAGCAGTTCTTC.

This clonotype has ten or more counts. This sequence joins TRBV30 and TRBJ1-2; perhaps TRBD1 as D (5 bases). The length of the CDR3 is 12 residues. The V gene lost 0 bases and the J gene lost 8 bases, with 10 bases spanning the gap. Germline V gene data show CDR1 as GTSNPN and CDR2 as SVGIG (reference sequence). The CDR3 region has the DNA TGTGCCTGGAGTGTAGGCAGGGCAGGCTACACCTTC. It codes for CAWSVGRAGYTF.

This clonotype was found many times. The J gene is TRBJ2-7, the V gene TRBV6-1; a weak D match, TRBD2 (7 bases). CDR3 length: 14 residues. The germline V gene has CDR1 MNHNS and CDR2 SASEGT. V lost 7 bases and J lost 7, with 20 bases in between. Here the CDR3 reads CASKGGYRVLEQYF. The DNA for the CDR3 is TGTGCCAGCAAGGGGGGGTATCGGGTTTTAGAGCAGTACTTC.

This clonotype was seen repeatedly, ten times or more. The chain is built from TRBV11-3 and TRBJ1-1; D remains ambiguous. Trimming took 0 bases from V and 7 from J, leaving 6 bases between them. The CDR3 is 12 residues long. Germline V CDR1 and CDR2: SGHNT, YENEEA. The CDR3 sequence is CASSLDGVEAFF. The DNA of the CDR3 is TGTGCCAGCAGCTTAGACGGAGTTGAAGCTTTCTTT.

Ten or more counts support this clonotype. The V and J genes are TRBV29-1 and TRBJ1-4, with 9 nucleotides matching TRBD1. Germline values: CDR1 SQVTM, CDR2 ANQGSEA. This CDR3 region has 14 residues. J gave up 8 bases and V 7 bases, and 11 bases lay outside the gene matches. The CDR3 bases are TGCAGCGCCCAAGGGGGACAGGGTCGGGAAAAACTGTTTTTT. Its protein is CSAQGGQGREKLFF.

V usage is TRBV6-1 and J usage is TRBJ2-7; 7 bases line up with TRBD1. Germline V CDR1 and CDR2: MNHNS, SASEGT. Unmatched junction bases numbered 8, after V lost 8 bases and J lost 4 bases. The CDR3 spans 13 residues. The CDR3 sequence is CASRATGPYEQYF. The CDR3 DNA is TGTGCCAGCCGTGCGACAGGGCCGTACGAGCAGTACTTC.

This clonotype came up many times. The DNA of the CDR3 is TGTGCCAGCACCCGTAAAGGAGGACAGGGACCAGATACGCAGTATTTT. Amino acids: CASTRKGGQGPDTQYF. The J gene is TRBJ2-3, the V gene TRBV9; 8 bases match TRBD1. J lost 4 bases, V lost 6 bases, and 13 bases had no gene match. CDR3 length: 16 amino acids. Per germline, CDR1 SGDLS and CDR2 YYNGEE. Full variable domain (outside the CDR3, taken from reference TRBV9 and TRBJ2-3): DSGVTQTPKHLITATGQRVTLRCSPRSGDLSVYWYQQSLDQGLQFLIQYYNGEERAKGNILERFSAQQFPDLHSELNLSSLELGDSALYFCASTRKGGQGPDTQYFGPGTRLTVL.